This TCR beta chain was retrieved from a study of cytomegalovirus exposure and HLA in healthy donors. General study findings and limits: Cytomegalovirus association was assigned to over 150 TCR beta chains.

The CDR3 extends over 14 amino acids. The germline V gene encodes CDR1 MDHEN and CDR2 SYDVKM. V shed 8 bases and J shed 3 bases, with 16 bases lying between them. In the PCR, 60 Vbeta and 13 Jbeta primers were used. Sequenced by immunoSEQ multiplex PCR; TCRdb stores in-frame clones only, minus some. The sample gives 200,000 or so clones, over 65% of which show up once; approximately 0.6% is in the top ten. As for this clone: What it binds is not known.

The sequence derives from a man between 18 and 29 years old in good health and CMV-seronegative. J is TRBJ1-2 and V is TRBV28; D may be TRBD1 (6 bases). Material: PBMCs. In nucleotides, the CDR3 is TGTGCCAGCCACCATCAAGGACAGTACTATGGCTACACCTTC. Translation gives CASHHQGQYYGYTF.